The present T cell receptor (beta chain) was sequenced within a study of T cells after yellow fever vaccination. TCRdb itself ran the 5' RACE reads through MiXCR, one entry per CDR3 protein. Of approximately 250,000 distinct CDR3 sequences in the sample, 6% to 8% were seen once. This clonotype was detected a few times. The length of the CDR3 is 15 residues. Germline assignment: CDR1 SGHRS and CDR2 YFSETQ. The V and J ends lost 1 base and 1 base respectively, with 9 bases between them. Sequences were derived from CD4+ T cells sorted from PBMCs, sampled on the day of the yellow fever booster vaccination. This sequence was found in a young man who received the YFV17D yellow fever vaccine. The rearrangement links TRBV5-1 to TRBJ2-1; D perhaps matches TRBD1 (6 bases). The CDR3 DNA is TGCGCCAGCAGCTTGAGGGACACTTCCTACAATGAGCAGTTCTTC. This sequence encodes CASSLRDTSYNEQFF.